Presented here are 16 T cell receptor beta chains from one specimen sequenced in a study of cytomegalovirus exposure and HLA in healthy donors. PCR was performed using 60 Vbeta and 13 Jbeta primers. Method: immunoSEQ multiplex PCR; TCRdb's copy keeps in-frame clones and lacks some. The sample includes 150,000 to 200,000 clones, 70% to 80% of them seen just once. Sequencing was done on a sample of PBMCs. Receptors were obtained from a man younger than 40 in good health and CMV-seronegative.

The rearrangement joins TRBV19 to TRBJ1-5, with 12 bases that match TRBD1. Per germline, CDR1 LNHDA and CDR2 SQIVND (reference sequence). With 3 bases clipped from V and 6 bases from J, the junction kept 6 bases outside the gene matches. The CDR3 is 16 amino acids. CDR3 sequence (DNA): TGTGCCAGTAGTATCCCGGGACAGGGGGCGGGTCAGCCCCAGCATTTT. Its translation is CASSIPGQGAGQPQHF.

This rearrangement joins TRBV19 to TRBJ2-5; 9 bases line up with TRBD2. The CDR3 is 16 amino acids. Germline V gene data show CDR1 as LNHDA and CDR2 as SQIVND (reference sequence). J was trimmed by 1 base and V by 5 bases; bases with no gene match: 8. The CDR3 sequence: CASSGLGGRAQETQYF. The CDR3 nucleotides are TGTGCCAGTAGTGGTCTAGGCGGGAGGGCCCAAGAGACCCAGTACTTC.

The rearrangement links TRBV6-5 to TRBJ2-7; D may be TRBD2 (6 bases). V dropped 2 bases and J dropped 2 bases, with 7 bases sitting between them. This CDR3 comprises 13 residues. Germline V gives CDR1 MNHEY, CDR2 SVGAGI. This CDR3 reads CASSYQRAYEQYF. Written as DNA, the CDR3 is TGTGCCAGCAGTTACCAGCGGGCCTACGAGCAGTACTTC.

This sequence joins TRBV19 and TRBJ1-2, with a weak D call TRBD1 (5 bases). Germline CDR1 and CDR2: LNHDA and SQIVND (reference sequence). Trimming removed 7 bases from V and 7 bases from J, with 16 bases in between. This CDR3 comprises 13 residues. CDR3 in amino acids: CASTPLWQGGYTF. The CDR3 coding sequence is TGTGCCAGTACCCCCCTCTGGCAGGGTGGCTACACCTTC. Variable domain in full (rest from reference TRBV19 and TRBJ1-2): DGGITQSPKYLFRKEGQNVTLSCEQNLNHDAMYWYRQDPGQGLRLIYYSQIVNDFQKGDIAEGYSVSREKKESFPLTVTSAQKNPTAFYLCASTPLWQGGYTFGSGTRLTVV.

This chain connects TRBV14 to TRBJ1-2; D is perhaps TRBD1 (5 bases). The CDR3 is 12 amino acids. Germline CDR1 and CDR2: SGHDN and FVKESK. The V end was cut by 4 bases, the J end by 5 bases, with 8 bases between. The CDR3 sequence is CASSLDSYGYTF. CDR3 coding DNA: TGTGCCAGCAGCCTCGACAGTTATGGCTACACCTTC.

The CDR3 is CASSEDRGQTNEKLFF. The CDR3 nucleotides are TGTGCCAGCAGTGAAGACAGGGGGCAAACTAATGAAAAACTGTTTTTT. This chain connects TRBV2 to TRBJ1-4; 9 bases agree with TRBD1. Germline CDR1 is SNHLY and CDR2 is FYNNEI. V gave up 1 base and J gave up 1 base; unmatched junction bases: 1. The CDR3 runs to 16 residues.

This clone appeared once. The rearrangement links TRBV7-9 to TRBJ1-1, with unresolved D. This CDR3 comprises 15 residues. V was trimmed by 1 base and J by 3 bases, leaving 12 bases between them. In germline, CDR1 is SEHNR, CDR2 FQNEAQ (reference sequence). In nucleotides, the CDR3 is TGTGCCAGCAGCTTAGGTAGGCAGGTTGACACTGAAGCTTTCTTT. Its translation: CASSLGRQVDTEAFF.

The chain uses TRBV27 and TRBJ1-5; no clear D. V lost 1 base and J lost 6, with 13 bases in between. The germline gives CDR1 MNHEY, CDR2 SMNVEV (reference sequence). The CDR3 loop spans 15 amino acids. CDR3 loop: CASSLFGFSGQPQHF. As DNA, the CDR3 is TGTGCCAGCAGTTTATTTGGGTTTTCGGGTCAGCCCCAGCATTTT.

This rearrangement joins TRBV7-3 to TRBJ1-3, with no clear D. Germline V gives CDR1 SGHTA, CDR2 FQGTGA. V lost 2 bases and J lost 3, with 8 bases in between. The CDR3 has 14 amino acids. The CDR3 DNA sequence: TGTGCCAGCAGCTTATCGGGGTTTGGAAACACCATATATTTT. Translation: CASSLSGFGNTIYF.

The rearrangement uses TRBV11-3 and TRBJ2-7; TRBD1 aligns across 7 bases. The junction had 12 bases not matched to a gene; V was cut back by 5 bases and J by 5 bases. The germline V gene has CDR1 SGHNT and CDR2 YENEEA. The CDR3 has 15 amino acids. As DNA, the CDR3 is TGTGCCAGCAGCCAAGTGGCAGGGGGTATCGACGAGCAGTACTTC. It specifies CASSQVAGGIDEQYF.

The chain recombines TRBV18 with TRBJ2-1; the match to TRBD2 covers 12 bases. J was trimmed by 2 bases and V by 4 bases; bases with no gene match: 6. CDR1 KGHSH and CDR2 LQKENI come from the germline V gene. This CDR3 is 17 amino acids long. CDR3 in amino acids: CASSRASGRAAYNEQFF. DNA for the CDR3: TGTGCCAGCTCACGGGCTAGCGGGAGGGCCGCCTACAATGAGCAGTTCTTC.

The chain carries TRBV5-1 and TRBJ2-1; a possible D gene is TRBD1 (5 bases). Trimming shortened V by 4 bases and J by 3 bases, and 11 bases separated the two germline ends. The CDR3 contains 14 residues. Germline V gene lookup returns CDR1 SGHRS and CDR2 YFSETQ. The CDR3 reads CASSPLTDYNEQFF. The CDR3 DNA reads as TGCGCCAGCAGCCCGCTGACAGACTACAATGAGCAGTTCTTC.

The chain recombines TRBV7-3 with TRBJ2-3, with TRBD1 as a possible D gene (6 bases). This CDR3 contains 18 residues. V shed 5 bases and J shed 3 bases, with 24 bases lying between them. Germline values: CDR1 SGHTA, CDR2 FQGTGA. DNA for the CDR3: TGTGCCAGCAGCGATGGGACACCCGGGGCGCATAGAACAGATACGCAGTATTTT. Its protein is CASSDGTPGAHRTDTQYF.

This clone came up once. V usage is TRBV5-6 and J usage is TRBJ2-7; unclear D gene. Trimming left V 4 bases short and J 4 bases short, with 9 bases between. Germline CDR1 reads SGHDT; CDR2 reads YYEEEE. CDR3 length: 12 residues. For the CDR3, the DNA is TGTGCCAGCAGCGTGCGGCTGTACGAGCAGTACTTC. It specifies CASSVRLYEQYF. The full variable domain, completed using reference TRBV5-6 and TRBJ2-7, is DAGVTQSPTHLIKTRGQQVTLRCSPKSGHDTVSWYQQALGQGPQFIFQYYEEEERQRGNFPDRFSGHQFPNYSSELNVNALLLGDSALYLCASSVRLYEQYFGPGTRLTVT.

In this sample, this clone turned up a few times. V and J are TRBV6-1 and TRBJ2-3; possible D gene TRBD2, 5 bases. With 8 bases removed from V and 0 bases from J, the gap between germline ends came to 15 bases. The CDR3 runs 15 residues. In germline, CDR1 is MNHNS, CDR2 SASEGT. CDR3 bases: TGTGCCAGCCCCCGCTATCGCGGGAGCACAGATACGCAGTATTTT. This translates into CASPRYRGSTDTQYF.

V gene TRBV28 combines with J gene TRBJ1-3, with D uncertain. Trimming removed 3 bases from V and 5 bases from J, with 17 bases in between. Looked up from germline, CDR1 is MDHEN and CDR2 is SYDVKM. The CDR3 runs 16 residues. CDR3 residues: CASSFSPANLRNTIYF. The CDR3 DNA reads as TGTGCCAGCAGTTTCTCCCCCGCTAACTTGCGAAACACCATATATTTT.